This TCR beta chain stems from a study of beta chain features in type 1 diabetes. Overall study results and limits: TCRB CDR3s were moderately but significantly shorter in Type 1 diabetes patients in all four CD4+ subsets. Patients with type 1 diabetes showed fewer VDJ junction insertions and more deletions.

Expressed TCRB transcripts were sequenced, since all the RNA that had been isolated was reverse transcribed. This table comes from immunoSEQ multiplex PCR, and its TCRdb copy is limited to in-frame clones, with some not included. The sample consists of about 640,000 clones, about an eighth of them appearing once. The CDR3 runs 13 residues. Germline V gene lookup returns CDR1 SQVTM and CDR2 ANQGSEA. The V end lost 7 bases, the J end lost 0 bases, and 9 bases lay between the germline ends. This clone has a handful of counts. Its antigen is unknown. The chain links TRBV29-1 to TRBJ2-2; D is uncertain. Material: naive CD4+ T cells from blood. This TCR was sampled from a young man with type 1 diabetes. The CDR3 spells CSADLANTGELFF. In nucleotides, the CDR3 is TGCAGCGCGGATCTGGCGAACACCGGGGAGCTGTTTTTT.